This T cell receptor beta chain emerged from a study of T-cell reconstitution after alpha-beta-depleted transplantation in children. This clonotype has more than one count but fewer than ten. Its target is not known. Unique molecular identifiers were incorporated into the prepared TCRbeta library. TCRdb reprocessed the PCR reads via MiXCR and lists one record per CDR3 protein. There are approximately 1,000,000 distinct CDR3 sequences in the sample; roughly 29% occur only once, and over 25% lies in the top ten. The study, taken as a whole, reports: As was reported, about two months after transplant, alpha-beta T cells came from several hundred expanded graft clones. T-cell numbers and diversity, one year after transplant, stemmed largely from T cells that were newly produced.

Sequencing used PBMCs, mostly from graft donor cells, obtained 360 days after TCRalphabeta/CD19-depleted stem cell transplant. The sequence derives from a boy in the first two years of life who had a stem cell transplant for SCID, so the T cells may come from the graft donor.

The CDR3 region is CASSVGGRQSYQETQYF. CDR3 nucleotides: TGTGCCAGCAGTGTGGGGGGAAGACAGTCGTACCAAGAGACCCAGTACTTC. The rearrangement joins TRBV6-1 to TRBJ2-5; a possible D gene is TRBD2 (6 bases). The V gene lost 4 bases and the J gene lost 0 bases, with 18 bases spanning the gap. CDR3 length: 17 amino acids. Per the germline V gene, CDR1 is MNHNS and CDR2 is SASEGT.